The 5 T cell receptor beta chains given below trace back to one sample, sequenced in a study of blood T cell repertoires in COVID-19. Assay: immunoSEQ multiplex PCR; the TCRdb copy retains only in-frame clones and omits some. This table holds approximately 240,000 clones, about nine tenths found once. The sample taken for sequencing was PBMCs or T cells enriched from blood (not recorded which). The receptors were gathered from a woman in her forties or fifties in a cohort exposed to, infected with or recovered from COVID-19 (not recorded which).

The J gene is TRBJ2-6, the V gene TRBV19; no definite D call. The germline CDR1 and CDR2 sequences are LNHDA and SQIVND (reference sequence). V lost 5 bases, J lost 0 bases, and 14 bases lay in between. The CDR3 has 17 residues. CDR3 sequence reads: CASSLARPHSGANVLTF. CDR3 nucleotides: TGTGCCAGTAGTTTGGCCAGGCCCCACTCTGGGGCCAACGTCCTGACTTTC.

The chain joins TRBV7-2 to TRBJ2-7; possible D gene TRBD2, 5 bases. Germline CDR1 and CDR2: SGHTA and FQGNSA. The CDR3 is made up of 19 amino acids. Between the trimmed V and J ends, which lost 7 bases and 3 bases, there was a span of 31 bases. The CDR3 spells CASTLCRGLSVVGFYEQYF. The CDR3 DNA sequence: TGTGCCAGCACCCTCTGTCGGGGATTGTCGGTTGTAGGGTTCTACGAGCAGTACTTC.

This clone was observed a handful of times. The CDR3 loop reads CASSPHSYEQYF. The CDR3 bases are TGTGCCAGCAGCCCCCACAGTTACGAGCAGTACTTC. The chain carries TRBV7-8 and TRBJ2-7; D gene ambiguous. This CDR3 comprises 12 residues. Trimming cost V 5 bases and J 4 bases, with 9 bases left between them. Germline V gene data show CDR1 as SGHVS and CDR2 as FQNEAQ. The whole variable domain, filled in from reference TRBV7-8 and TRBJ2-7, reads GAGVSQSPRYKVAKRGQDVALRCDPISGHVSLFWYQQALGQGPEFLTYFQNEAQLDKSGLPSDRFFAERPEGSVSTLKIQRTQQEDSAVYLCASSPHSYEQYFGPGTRLTVT.

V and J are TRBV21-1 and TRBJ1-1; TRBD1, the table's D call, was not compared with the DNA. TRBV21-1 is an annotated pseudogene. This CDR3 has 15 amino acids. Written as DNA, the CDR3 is TGTGCCCGCGTCGTTACCGAGACAGAAAGTCTTGAAGCTTTCTTT. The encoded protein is CARVVTETESLEAFF.

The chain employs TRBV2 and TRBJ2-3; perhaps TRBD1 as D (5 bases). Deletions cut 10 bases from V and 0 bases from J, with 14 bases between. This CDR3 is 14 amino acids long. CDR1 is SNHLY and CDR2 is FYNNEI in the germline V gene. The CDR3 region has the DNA TGTGCCACCCAGCCTGACAGAAGCACAGATACGCAGTATTTT. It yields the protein CATQPDRSTDTQYF.